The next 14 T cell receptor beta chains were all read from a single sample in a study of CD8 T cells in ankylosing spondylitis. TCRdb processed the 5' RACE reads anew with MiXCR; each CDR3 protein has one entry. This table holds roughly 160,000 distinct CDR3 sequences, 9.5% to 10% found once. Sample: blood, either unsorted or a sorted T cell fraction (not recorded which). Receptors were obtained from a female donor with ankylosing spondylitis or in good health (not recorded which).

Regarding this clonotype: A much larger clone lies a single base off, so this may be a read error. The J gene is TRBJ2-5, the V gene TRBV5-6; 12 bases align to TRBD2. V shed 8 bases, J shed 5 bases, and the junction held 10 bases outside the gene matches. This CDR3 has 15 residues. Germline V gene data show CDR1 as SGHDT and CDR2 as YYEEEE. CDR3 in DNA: TGTGCCAGGAGCACTAGCGGGAGGTGGGGTGAGACCCAGTACTTC. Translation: CARSTSGRWGETQYF.

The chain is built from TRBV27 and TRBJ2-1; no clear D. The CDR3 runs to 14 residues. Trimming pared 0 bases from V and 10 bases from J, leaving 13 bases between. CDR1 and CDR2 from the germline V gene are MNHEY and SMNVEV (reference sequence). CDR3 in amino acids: CASSLSVSGEEQFF. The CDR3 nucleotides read TGTGCCAGCAGTTTATCGGTCTCTGGTGAAGAGCAGTTCTTC.

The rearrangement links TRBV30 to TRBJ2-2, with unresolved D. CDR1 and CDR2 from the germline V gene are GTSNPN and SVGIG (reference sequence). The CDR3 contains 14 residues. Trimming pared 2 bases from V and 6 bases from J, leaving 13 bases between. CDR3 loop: CAWSQTQFAGELFF. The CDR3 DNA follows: TGTGCCTGGAGTCAGACCCAGTTCGCCGGGGAGCTGTTTTTT.

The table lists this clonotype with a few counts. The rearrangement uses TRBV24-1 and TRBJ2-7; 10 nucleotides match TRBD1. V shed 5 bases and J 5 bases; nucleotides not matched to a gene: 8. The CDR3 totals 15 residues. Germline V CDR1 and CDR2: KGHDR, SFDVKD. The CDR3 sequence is CATSGPGTGVNEQYF. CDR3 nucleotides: TGTGCCACCAGTGGACCGGGGACAGGGGTGAACGAGCAGTACTTC.

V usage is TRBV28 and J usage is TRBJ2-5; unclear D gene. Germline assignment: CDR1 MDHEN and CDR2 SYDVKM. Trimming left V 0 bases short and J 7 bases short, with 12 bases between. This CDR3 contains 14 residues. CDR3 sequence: CASSLWDQTGTQYF. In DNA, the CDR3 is TGTGCCAGCAGTTTATGGGACCAAACGGGGACCCAGTACTTC.

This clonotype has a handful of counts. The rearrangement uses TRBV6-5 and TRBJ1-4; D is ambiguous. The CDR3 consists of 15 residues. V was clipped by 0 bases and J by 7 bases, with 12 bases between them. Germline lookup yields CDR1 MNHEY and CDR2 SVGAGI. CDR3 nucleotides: TGTGCCAGCAGTTACTCCCGGGCCATTACTGAAAAACTGTTTTTT. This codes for CASSYSRAITEKLFF.

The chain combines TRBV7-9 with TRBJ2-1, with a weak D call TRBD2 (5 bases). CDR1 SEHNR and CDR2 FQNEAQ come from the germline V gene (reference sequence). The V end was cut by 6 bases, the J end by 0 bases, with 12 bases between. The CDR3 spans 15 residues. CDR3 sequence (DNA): TGTGCCAGCAGTGATAGGACTGCCTCCTACAATGAGCAGTTCTTC. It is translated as CASSDRTASYNEQFF. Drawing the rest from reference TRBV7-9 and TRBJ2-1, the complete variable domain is DTGVSQNPRHKITKRGQNVTFRCDPISEHNRLYWYRQTLGQGPEFLTYFQNEAQLEKSRLLSDRFSAERPKGSFSTLEIQRTEQGDSAMYLCASSDRTASYNEQFFGPGTRLTVL.

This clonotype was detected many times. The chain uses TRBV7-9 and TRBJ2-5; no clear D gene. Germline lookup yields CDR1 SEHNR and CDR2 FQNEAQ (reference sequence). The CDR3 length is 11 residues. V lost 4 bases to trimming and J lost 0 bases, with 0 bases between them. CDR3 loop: CASSYQETQYF. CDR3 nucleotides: TGTGCCAGCAGCTACCAAGAGACCCAGTACTTC.

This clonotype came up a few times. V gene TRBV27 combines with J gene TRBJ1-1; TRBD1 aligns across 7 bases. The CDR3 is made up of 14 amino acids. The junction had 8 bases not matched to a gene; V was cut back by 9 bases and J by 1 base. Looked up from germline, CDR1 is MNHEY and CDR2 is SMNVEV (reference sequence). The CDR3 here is CASSPWTGNTEAFF. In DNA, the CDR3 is TGTGCCAGTTCCCCCTGGACAGGGAACACTGAAGCTTTCTTT.

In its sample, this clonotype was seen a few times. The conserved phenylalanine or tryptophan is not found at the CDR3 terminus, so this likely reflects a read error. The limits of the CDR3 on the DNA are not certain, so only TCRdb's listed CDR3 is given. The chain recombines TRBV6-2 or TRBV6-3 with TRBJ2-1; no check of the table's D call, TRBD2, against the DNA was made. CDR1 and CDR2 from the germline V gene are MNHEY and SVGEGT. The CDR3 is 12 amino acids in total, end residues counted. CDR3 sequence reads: CASSSPGLAGEI.

CDR3 loop: CASSPPNRGEQFF. The CDR3 DNA is TGTGCCAGCAGTCCCCCCAACAGGGGTGAGCAGTTCTTC. The chain links TRBV28 to TRBJ2-1; TRBD1 matches at 7 bases. V gave up 5 bases and J gave up 9 bases; unmatched junction bases: 7. CDR3 length: 13 amino acids. Per the germline V gene, CDR1 is MDHEN and CDR2 is SYDVKM. Looking up the rest from reference TRBV28 and TRBJ2-1 gives the full variable domain: DVKVTQSSRYLVKRTGEKVFLECVQDMDHENMFWYRQDPGLGLRLIYFSYDVKMKEKGDIPEGYSVSREKKERFSLILESASTNQTSMYLCASSPPNRGEQFFGPGTRLTVL.

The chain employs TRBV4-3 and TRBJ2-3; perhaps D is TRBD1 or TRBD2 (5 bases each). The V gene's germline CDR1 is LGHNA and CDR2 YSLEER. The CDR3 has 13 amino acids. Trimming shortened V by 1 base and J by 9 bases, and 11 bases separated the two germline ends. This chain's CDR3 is CASSQVQGETQYF. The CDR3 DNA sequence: TGCGCCAGCAGCCAAGTACAAGGGGAGACGCAGTATTTT.

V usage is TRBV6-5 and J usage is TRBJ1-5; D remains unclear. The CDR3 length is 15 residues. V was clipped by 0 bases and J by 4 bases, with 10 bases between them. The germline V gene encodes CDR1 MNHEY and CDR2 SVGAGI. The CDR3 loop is CASSYSIEENQPQHF. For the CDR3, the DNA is TGTGCCAGCAGTTACTCGATTGAGGAGAATCAGCCCCAGCATTTT.

The DNA of the CDR3 is TGTGCCAGCAGCCCGGAGGCACACGACGTTGGGATCTACAATGAGCAGTTCTTC. Translation: CASSPEAHDVGIYNEQFF. This chain links TRBV3-1 with TRBJ2-1; D is perhaps TRBD2 (5 bases). V lost 4 bases and J lost 3, with 22 bases in between. Per the germline V gene, CDR1 is LGHDT and CDR2 is YNNKEL (reference sequence). This CDR3 comprises 18 residues.